This TCR beta chain was recorded in a study of response to subunit inactivated influenza vaccine. This CDR3 has 15 residues. The germline V and J ends were trimmed by 4 bases and 8 bases, with 18 bases remaining between them. From germline, CDR1 is MNHNS and CDR2 SASEGT. The study, taken as a whole, reports: T cells newly recruited by each seasonal influenza vaccination are few, the authors suggested.

Points on this clonotype: Its antigen is not identified.

One entry per CDR3 protein, called by TCRdb with MiXCR from the RT-PCR reads. This sample has about 650,000 distinct CDR3 sequences, with around 15% found just once. This chain connects TRBV6-1 to TRBJ2-1; TRBD1 or TRBD2 may be the D gene (5 bases each). The sequence was obtained from a man aged 45-60 years who received an inactivated influenza vaccine. Sequences were derived from PBMCs from blood, sampled 14 to 15 days before vaccination. Here the CDR3 reads CASSGLGTAAYEQFF. The CDR3 nucleotides are TGTGCCAGCAGTGGCCTCGGGACGGCGGCATATGAGCAGTTCTTC.